This passage covers 15 T cell receptor beta chains from one sample sequenced in a study of T cell responses to AZD1222 COVID-19 vaccine. Here immunoSEQ multiplex PCR was the method, and the copy in TCRdb shows in-frame clones only, minus some. In the table there are 130,000 or so clones, about 90% of which are singletons. Sequenced material: peripheral blood, taken on day 0 of AZD1222 vaccination. The receptors stem from an adult in good health.

The chain employs TRBV20-1 and TRBJ2-7, with D perhaps TRBD1 or TRBD2 (5 bases each). The CDR3 runs 12 residues. The germline V gene has CDR1 DFQATT and CDR2 SNEGSKA (reference sequence). The germline V and J ends were trimmed by 3 bases and 1 base, with 7 bases remaining between them. CDR3 in amino acids: CSASGGSYEQYF. The CDR3 DNA reads TGCAGTGCTAGTGGGGGATCCTACGAGCAGTACTTC.

This chain connects TRBV19 to TRBJ2-7, with D tentatively TRBD2 (6 bases). CDR3 size: 13 residues. Germline CDR1 reads LNHDA; CDR2 reads SQIVND (reference sequence). Trimming pared 5 bases from V and 2 bases from J, leaving 10 bases between. Written as DNA, the CDR3 is TGTGCCAGTAGTTATGGGGGGACCTACGAGCAGTACTTC. It codes for CASSYGGTYEQYF.

This chain links TRBV2 with TRBJ2-3; D is ambiguous. CDR3 length: 12 residues. V was cut by 4 bases and J by 6 bases, with 8 bases left in between. From germline, CDR1 is SNHLY and CDR2 FYNNEI. The CDR3 here is CASSVRRDTQYF. The CDR3 DNA is TGTGCCAGCAGTGTGAGGCGGGATACGCAGTATTTT.

This clone has only one observation. This chain connects TRBV20-1 to TRBJ2-5; D uncertain. The V gene lost 6 bases and the J gene lost 0 bases, with 5 bases spanning the gap. The CDR3 length is 11 residues. CDR1 and CDR2 (germline): DFQATT, SNEGSKA (reference sequence). CDR3 coding DNA: TGCAGTGCCCAGTACCAAGAGACCCAGTACTTC. This codes for CSAQYQETQYF.

CDR3: CASSLTGHNSPLHF. CDR3 in DNA: TGTGCCAGCAGCCTGACAGGTCATAATTCACCCCTCCACTTT. The J gene is TRBJ1-6, the V gene TRBV28, with D maybe TRBD1 (6 bases). There are 14 residues in the CDR3. With 6 bases removed from V and 5 bases from J, the gap between germline ends came to 11 bases. Germline CDR1 is MDHEN and CDR2 is SYDVKM.

This clone was picked up a small number of times. Within the sample, other DNA sequences also encode this same CDR3. The V call is TRBV5-1, the J call TRBJ2-7, with 7 bases fitting TRBD2. Germline V gene data show CDR1 as SGHRS and CDR2 as YFSETQ. This CDR3 region has 13 residues. V dropped 4 bases and J dropped 2; count of bases not matched to a gene: 3. As DNA, the CDR3 is TGCGCCAGCAGCCCAGGACTAGCCTACGAGCAGTACTTC. Its translation is CASSPGLAYEQYF.

This clone showed up just a few times. The rearrangement links TRBV6-2 or TRBV6-3 to TRBJ2-3; D gene unclear. This CDR3 comprises 14 residues. The V end was cut by 5 bases, the J end by 0 bases, with 9 bases between. Per germline, CDR1 MNHEY and CDR2 SVGEGT. CDR3 nucleotide sequence: TGTGCCAGCAGTATTACGAAGAGCACAGATACGCAGTATTTT. Its translation: CASSITKSTDTQYF.

This chain joins TRBV6-2 or TRBV6-3 and TRBJ1-2; the match to TRBD1 covers 10 bases. Germline loops: CDR1 MNHEY, CDR2 SVGEGT. The J segment lost 3 bases and the V segment lost 4 bases, leaving 8 bases of the junction unmatched. This CDR3 has 16 residues. CDR3 sequence: CASSFGTGAGDYGYTF. DNA for the CDR3: TGTGCCAGCAGTTTCGGGACAGGGGCAGGGGACTATGGCTACACCTTC.

The chain uses TRBV5-4 and TRBJ2-3; a weak D match, TRBD2 (6 bases). Trimming took off 0 bases at V and 6 bases at J, with 11 bases between the two ends. This CDR3 spans 14 amino acids. Per germline, CDR1 SGHNT and CDR2 YYREEE (reference sequence). The CDR3, as DNA: TGTGCCAGCAGCTTGGCGACTAGGCTGGATACGCAGTATTTT. Translating gives CASSLATRLDTQYF.

The V gene is TRBV6-5, the J gene TRBJ1-5; maybe TRBD1 (5 bases). Trimming left V 5 bases short and J 2 bases short, with 13 bases between. The CDR3 covers 15 residues. Germline CDR1 reads MNHEY; CDR2 reads SVGAGI. The CDR3 sequence is CASSPPGFRNQPQHF. CDR3 in DNA: TGTGCCAGCAGTCCCCCAGGGTTTCGCAATCAGCCCCAGCATTTT.

CDR3 DNA sequence: TGTGCCAGCAGCTTATCGGAAAGGACTGAAGCTTTCTTT. It translates to CASSLSERTEAFF. The chain uses TRBV7-9 and TRBJ1-1; D not certain. This CDR3 comprises 13 residues. Germline loops: CDR1 SEHNR, CDR2 FQNEAQ (reference sequence). The V end was cut by 2 bases, the J end by 5 bases, with 9 bases between.

This chain joins TRBV7-9 and TRBJ2-3; 8 positions match TRBD1. The CDR3 covers 14 residues. The germline CDR1 and CDR2 sequences are SEHNR and FQNEAQ (reference sequence). The ends lost 5 bases at V and 5 bases at J; junction bases unmatched: 6. The CDR3 DNA sequence: TGTGCCAGCAGCCCGGGACAGGTTTTAGATACGCAGTATTTT. Translating it yields CASSPGQVLDTQYF.

On this clone: Other DNA sequences in this sample translate to the same CDR3. The chain joins TRBV18 to TRBJ1-1; TRBD1 might be the D (6 bases). This CDR3 region has 15 residues. Deletions cut 0 bases from V and 4 bases from J, with 12 bases between. Germline CDR1 KGHSH, CDR2 LQKENI. The CDR3 region has the DNA TGTGCCAGCTCACCACCGAGCAGGGGCGGCACTGAAGCTTTCTTT. Its translation is CASSPPSRGGTEAFF.

The rearrangement uses TRBV11-2 and TRBJ1-3; the D is unclear. The ends were cut back, 3 bases at V and 0 bases at J, with 12 bases in the middle. Germline CDR1 SGHAT, CDR2 FQNNGV. The CDR3 extends over 16 amino acids. Here the CDR3 DNA reads TGTGCCAGCAGCTTGGGAGCGGGATACTCTGGAAACACCATATATTTT. Translated: CASSLGAGYSGNTIYF.

V is TRBV5-1 and J is TRBJ2-7, with TRBD2 matching 9 bases. Germline CDR1 and CDR2: SGHRS and YFSETQ. V trimming: 4 bases; J trimming: 9 bases; junction bases outside the gene matches: 11. The CDR3 loop spans 14 amino acids. The CDR3 is CASSVIAGAVVQYF. Written as DNA, the CDR3 is TGCGCCAGCAGCGTGATAGCGGGAGCTGTTGTGCAGTACTTC.